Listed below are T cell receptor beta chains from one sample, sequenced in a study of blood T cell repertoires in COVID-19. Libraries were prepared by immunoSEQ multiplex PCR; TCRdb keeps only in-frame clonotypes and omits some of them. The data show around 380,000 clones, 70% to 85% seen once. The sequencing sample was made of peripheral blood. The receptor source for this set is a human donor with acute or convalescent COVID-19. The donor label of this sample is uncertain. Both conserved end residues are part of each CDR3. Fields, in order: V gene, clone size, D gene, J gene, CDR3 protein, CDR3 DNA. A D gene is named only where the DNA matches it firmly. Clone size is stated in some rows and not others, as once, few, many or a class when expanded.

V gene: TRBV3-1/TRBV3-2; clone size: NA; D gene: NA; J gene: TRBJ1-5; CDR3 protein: CASSQGTADQPQHF; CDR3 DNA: TGTGCCAGCAGCCAAGGTACAGCCGATCAGCCCCAGCATTTT
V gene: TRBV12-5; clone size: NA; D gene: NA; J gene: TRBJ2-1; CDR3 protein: CASVLDSYNEQFF; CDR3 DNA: TGTGCTAGTGTACTTGACTCCTACAATGAGCAGTTCTTC
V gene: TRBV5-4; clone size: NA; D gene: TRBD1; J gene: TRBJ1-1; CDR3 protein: CASSFGQGVRYTEAFF; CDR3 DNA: TGTGCCAGCAGCTTTGGGCAGGGGGTTCGGTACACTGAAGCTTTCTTT
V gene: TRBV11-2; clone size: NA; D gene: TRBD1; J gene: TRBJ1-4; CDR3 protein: CASSPDRGWGTNEKLFF; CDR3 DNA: TGTGCCAGCAGCCCGGACAGGGGTTGGGGAACTAATGAAAAACTGTTTTTT
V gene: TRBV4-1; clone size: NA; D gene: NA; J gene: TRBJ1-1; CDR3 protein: CASSQETGTSAFF; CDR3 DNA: TGCGCCAGCAGCCAAGAAACAGGGACCTCGGCTTTCTTT
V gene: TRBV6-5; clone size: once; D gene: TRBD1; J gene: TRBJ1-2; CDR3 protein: CASSYTRGQGVENTF; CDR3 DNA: TGTGCCAGCAGTTACACGAGAGGACAGGGGGTGGAAAACACCTTC
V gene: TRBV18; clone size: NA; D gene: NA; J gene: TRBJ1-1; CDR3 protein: CASSPTGNTEAFF; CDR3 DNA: TGTGCCAGCTCGCCGACAGGGAACACTGAAGCTTTCTTT
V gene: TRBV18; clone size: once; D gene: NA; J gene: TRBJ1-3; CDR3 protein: CASSRRENSGNTIYF; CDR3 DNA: TGTGCCAGCTCCCGTCGGGAGAACTCTGGAAACACCATATATTTT
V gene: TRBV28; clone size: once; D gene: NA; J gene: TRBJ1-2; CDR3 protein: CASSLSYTF; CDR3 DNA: TGTGCCAGCAGTTTATCATACACCTTC
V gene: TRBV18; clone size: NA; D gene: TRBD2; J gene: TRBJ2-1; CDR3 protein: CASSWTGGRSSYNEQFF; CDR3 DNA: TGTGCCAGCTCCTGGACGGGCGGGAGGAGCTCCTACAATGAGCAGTTCTTC
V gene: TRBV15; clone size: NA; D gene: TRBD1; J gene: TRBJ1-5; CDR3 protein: CATSMDRGVRQPQHF; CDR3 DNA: TGTGCCACCAGCATGGACAGGGGAGTCCGTCAGCCCCAGCATTTT
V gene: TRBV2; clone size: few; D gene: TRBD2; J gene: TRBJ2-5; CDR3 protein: CASKATGTSGGTQYF; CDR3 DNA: TGTGCCAGCAAAGCGACGGGGACTAGCGGGGGGACCCAGTACTTC
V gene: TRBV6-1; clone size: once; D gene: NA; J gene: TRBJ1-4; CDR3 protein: CASSNRATNEKLFF; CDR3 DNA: TGTGCCAGCAGTAACAGGGCGACTAATGAAAAACTGTTTTTT
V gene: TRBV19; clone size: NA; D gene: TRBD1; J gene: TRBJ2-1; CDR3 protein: CASSIDWGRTGRNEQFF; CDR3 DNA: TGTGCCAGTAGTATAGATTGGGGCAGGACAGGGCGAAATGAGCAGTTCTTC
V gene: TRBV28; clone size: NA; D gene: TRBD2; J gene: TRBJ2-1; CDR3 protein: CASSLEGGRHNEQFF; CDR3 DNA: TGTGCCAGCAGTTTAGAAGGCGGGAGACACAATGAGCAGTTCTTC
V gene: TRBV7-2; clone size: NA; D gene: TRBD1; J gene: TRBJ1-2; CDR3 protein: CASSGTGYYGYTF; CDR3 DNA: TGTGCCAGCAGCGGGACAGGCTACTATGGCTACACCTTC
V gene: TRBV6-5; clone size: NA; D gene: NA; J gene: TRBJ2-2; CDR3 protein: CASSRNTGELFF; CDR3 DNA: TGTGCCAGCAGCAGGAACACCGGGGAGCTGTTTTTT
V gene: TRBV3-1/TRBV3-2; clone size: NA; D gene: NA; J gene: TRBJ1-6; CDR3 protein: CASSPTANSPLHF; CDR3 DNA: TGTGCCAGCAGCCCGACAGCTAATTCACCCCTCCACTTT
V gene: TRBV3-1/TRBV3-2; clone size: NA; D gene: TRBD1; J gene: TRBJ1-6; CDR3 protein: CASSLTGVNSPLHF; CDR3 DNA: TGTGCCAGCAGCCTGACAGGGGTGAATTCACCCCTCCACTTT
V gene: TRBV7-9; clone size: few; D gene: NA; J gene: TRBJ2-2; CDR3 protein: CASSAVAGYTGELFF; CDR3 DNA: TGTGCCAGCAGCGCGGTGGCGGGGTACACCGGGGAGCTGTTTTTT
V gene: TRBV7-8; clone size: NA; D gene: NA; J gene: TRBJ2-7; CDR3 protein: CASSQEGATTQPYEQYF; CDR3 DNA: TGTGCCAGCAGCCAAGAGGGCGCCACTACCCAACCTTACGAGCAGTACTTC
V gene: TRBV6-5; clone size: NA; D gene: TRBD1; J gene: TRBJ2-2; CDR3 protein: CASSYTGVSGELFF; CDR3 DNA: TGTGCCAGCAGTTACACAGGGGTGTCCGGGGAGCTGTTTTTT
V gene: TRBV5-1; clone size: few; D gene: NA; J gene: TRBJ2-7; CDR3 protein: CASSLSQVPGGEQYF; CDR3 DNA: TGCGCCAGCAGCTTGTCACAGGTGCCCGGGGGTGAGCAGTACTTC
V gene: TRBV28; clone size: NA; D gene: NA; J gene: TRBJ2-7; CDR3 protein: CASRKSSGKPYF; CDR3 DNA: TGTGCCAGCAGAAAAAGTTCAGGGAAGCCGTACTTC
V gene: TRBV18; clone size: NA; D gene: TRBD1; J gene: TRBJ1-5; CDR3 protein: CASSRDSHNQPQHF; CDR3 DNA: TGTGCCAGCTCACGGGACAGCCACAATCAGCCCCAGCATTTT
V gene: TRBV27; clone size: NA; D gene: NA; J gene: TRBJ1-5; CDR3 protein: CASSLLSGLQPQHF; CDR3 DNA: TGTGCCAGCAGTTTACTATCAGGGTTACAGCCCCAGCATTTT
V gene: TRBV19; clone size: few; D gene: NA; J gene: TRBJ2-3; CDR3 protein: CASSLPRGSSTDTQYF; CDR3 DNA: TGTGCCAGTAGTCTACCCAGGGGATCTAGCACAGATACGCAGTATTTT
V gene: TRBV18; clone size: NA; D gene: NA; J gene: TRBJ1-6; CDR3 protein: CASSTLRSDSPLHF; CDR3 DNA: TGTGCCAGCTCAACTCTGAGGTCCGACTCACCCCTCCACTTT
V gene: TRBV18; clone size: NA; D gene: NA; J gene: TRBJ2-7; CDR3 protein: CASSPASSLYEQYF; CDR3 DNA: TGTGCCAGCTCACCAGCATCCAGTCTCTACGAGCAGTACTTC
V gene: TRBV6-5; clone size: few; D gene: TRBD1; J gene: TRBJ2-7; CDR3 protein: CASNEQGARNEQYF; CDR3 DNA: TGTGCCAGCAACGAACAGGGGGCTAGGAACGAGCAGTACTTC
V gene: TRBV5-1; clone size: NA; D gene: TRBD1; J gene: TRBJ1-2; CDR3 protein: CASSLRAAGTGNFGDYGYTF; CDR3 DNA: TGCGCCAGCAGCTTGAGGGCCGCCGGGACAGGGAATTTTGGTGACTATGGCTACACCTTC
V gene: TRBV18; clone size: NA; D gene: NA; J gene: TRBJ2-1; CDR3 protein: CASMQEAITYNEQFF; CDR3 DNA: TGTGCCAGCATGCAGGAAGCCATAACCTACAATGAGCAGTTCTTC
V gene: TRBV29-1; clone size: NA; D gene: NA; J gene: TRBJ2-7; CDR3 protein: CSVEDNLEEQYF; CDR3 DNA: TGCAGCGTTGAAGATAATTTAGAGGAGCAGTACTTC
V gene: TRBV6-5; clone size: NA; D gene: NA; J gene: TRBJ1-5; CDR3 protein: CASSLGALGSNQPQHF; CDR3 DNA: TGTGCCAGCAGTTTGGGAGCGCTGGGGAGCAATCAGCCCCAGCATTTT
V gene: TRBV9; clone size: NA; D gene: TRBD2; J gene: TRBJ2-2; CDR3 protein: CASSVGTSANTGELFF; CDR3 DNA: TGTGCCAGCAGCGTAGGGACTAGCGCGAACACCGGGGAGCTGTTTTTT
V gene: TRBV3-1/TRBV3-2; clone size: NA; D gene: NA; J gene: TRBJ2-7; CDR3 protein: CASSLGQSNYEQYF; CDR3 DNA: TGTGCCAGCAGCCTAGGACAGAGCAACTACGAGCAGTACTTC
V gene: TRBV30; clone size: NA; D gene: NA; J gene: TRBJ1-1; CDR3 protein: CAWSGRTVNTEAFF; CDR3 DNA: TGTGCCTGGAGTGGAAGGACAGTGAACACTGAAGCTTTCTTT
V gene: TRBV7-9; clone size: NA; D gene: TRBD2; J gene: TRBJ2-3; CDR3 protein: CASRSRTSATDTQYF; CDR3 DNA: TGTGCCAGCAGATCTCGGACTAGCGCTACAGATACGCAGTATTTT
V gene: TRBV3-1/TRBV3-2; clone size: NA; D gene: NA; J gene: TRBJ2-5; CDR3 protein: CASSQEGRAAETQYF; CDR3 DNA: TGTGCCAGCAGCCAAGAGGGCAGGGCGGCAGAGACCCAGTACTTC
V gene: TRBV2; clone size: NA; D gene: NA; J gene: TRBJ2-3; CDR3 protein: CASSEVRRQGSGTQYF; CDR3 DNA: TGTGCCAGCAGTGAGGTTCGTAGGCAGGGGTCAGGTACGCAGTATTTT
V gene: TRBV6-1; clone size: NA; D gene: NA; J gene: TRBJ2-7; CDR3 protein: CASSEGTAGYEQYF; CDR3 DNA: TGTGCCAGCAGTGAAGGGACAGCCGGCTACGAGCAGTACTTC
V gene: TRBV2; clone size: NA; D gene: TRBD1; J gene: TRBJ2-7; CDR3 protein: CASSRDSATYEQYF; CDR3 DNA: TGTGCCAGCAGCCGGGACAGCGCTACCTACGAGCAGTACTTC
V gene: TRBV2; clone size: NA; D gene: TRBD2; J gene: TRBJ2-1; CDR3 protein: CASSSGTSVYNEQFF; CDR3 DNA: TGTGCCAGCAGTTCCGGGACTAGCGTCTACAATGAGCAGTTCTTC
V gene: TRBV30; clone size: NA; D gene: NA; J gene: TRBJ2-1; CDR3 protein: CAWSQGQGNRYNEQFF; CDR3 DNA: TGTGCCTGGAGTCAAGGCCAGGGGAACCGATACAATGAGCAGTTCTTC
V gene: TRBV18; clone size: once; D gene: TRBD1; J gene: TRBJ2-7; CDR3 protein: CASSPDRNSYEQYF; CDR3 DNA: TGTGCCAGCTCACCGGACAGGAACTCCTACGAGCAGTACTTC
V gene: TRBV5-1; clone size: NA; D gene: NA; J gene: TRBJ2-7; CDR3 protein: CASSPARGKYEQYF; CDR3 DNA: TGCGCCAGCAGCCCCGCCAGGGGTAAGTACGAGCAGTACTTC
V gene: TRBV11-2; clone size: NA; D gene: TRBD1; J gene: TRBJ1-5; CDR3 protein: CASSFEAGGVGQPQHF; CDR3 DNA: TGTGCCAGCAGCTTCGAGGCAGGGGGCGTTGGTCAGCCCCAGCATTTT
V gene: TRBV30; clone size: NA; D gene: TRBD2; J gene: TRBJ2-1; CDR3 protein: CAWGSGLADNEQFF; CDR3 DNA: TGTGCCTGGGGGTCGGGACTAGCGGACAATGAGCAGTTCTTC
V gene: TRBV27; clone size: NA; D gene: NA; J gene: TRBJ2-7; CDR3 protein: CASRSGHRSYEQYF; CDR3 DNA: TGTGCCAGCAGATCGGGACATCGCTCCTACGAGCAGTACTTC
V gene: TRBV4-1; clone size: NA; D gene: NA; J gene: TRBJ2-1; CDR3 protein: CASSQDLLTLSAYNEQFF; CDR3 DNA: TGCGCCAGCAGCCAAGATCTCTTAACGCTCAGCGCCTACAATGAGCAGTTCTTC
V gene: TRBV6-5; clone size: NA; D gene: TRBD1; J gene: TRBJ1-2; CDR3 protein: CASVQGAYYGYTF; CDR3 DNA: TGTGCCAGCGTGCAGGGGGCGTACTATGGCTACACCTTC
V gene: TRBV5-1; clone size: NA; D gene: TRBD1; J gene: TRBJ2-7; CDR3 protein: CASASSGQGVDEQYF; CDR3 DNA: TGCGCCAGCGCATCCTCGGGACAGGGGGTCGACGAGCAGTACTTC
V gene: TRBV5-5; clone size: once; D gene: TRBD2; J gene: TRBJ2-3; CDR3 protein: CASSWSGDVGTDTQYF; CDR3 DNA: TGTGCCAGCAGCTGGAGCGGGGACGTAGGGACAGATACGCAGTATTTT
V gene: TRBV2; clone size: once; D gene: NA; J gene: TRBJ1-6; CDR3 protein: CARQGRYSPLHF; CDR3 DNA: TGTGCCAGACAGGGACGTTATTCACCCCTCCACTTT